This T cell receptor beta chain was recorded in a study of cytomegalovirus exposure and HLA in healthy donors. Findings of the study overall: Both high specificity and high sensitivity reportedly marked the classifier's diagnosis of cytomegalovirus status. Some TCR beta chains (approximately 180 of them) were listed as cytomegalovirus-associated. The authors confirmed in vitro that three CMV-associated chains were specific for CMV antigens.

This table comes from immunoSEQ multiplex PCR, and its TCRdb copy is limited to in-frame clones, with some not included. The sample lists under 350,000 clones; about 86% were seen once. A note on this clone: Its antigen remains unknown.

V was clipped by 0 bases and J by 4 bases; unmatched bases: 7. Per germline, CDR1 GTSNPN and CDR2 SVGIG (reference sequence). CDR3 length: 17 residues. It was the roughly 120-subject validation cohort, separate from the roughly 700-subject first cohort, to which the donors belonged. The V and J genes are TRBV30 and TRBJ2-3; the match to TRBD2 covers 13 bases. The sample consisted of PBMCs. This sequence originates from a woman under 30 in good health and CMV-seronegative. The CDR3 DNA follows: TGTGCCTGGAGTGTAACCCGGACTAGCGGGAGTGCAGATACGCAGTATTTT. It encodes CAWSVTRTSGSADTQYF.